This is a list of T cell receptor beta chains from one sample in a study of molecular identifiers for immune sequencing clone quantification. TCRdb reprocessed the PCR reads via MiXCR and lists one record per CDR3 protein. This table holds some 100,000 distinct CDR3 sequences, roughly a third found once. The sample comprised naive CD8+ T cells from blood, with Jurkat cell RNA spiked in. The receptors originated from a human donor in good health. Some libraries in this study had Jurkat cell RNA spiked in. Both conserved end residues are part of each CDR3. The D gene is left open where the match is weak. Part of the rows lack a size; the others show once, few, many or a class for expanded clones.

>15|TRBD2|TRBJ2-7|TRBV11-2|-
CASSLGSSGRAEQYF
TGTGCCAGCAGCTTAGGGTCTAGCGGGAGGGCCGAGCAGTACTTC
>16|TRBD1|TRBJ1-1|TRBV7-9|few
CASSFAPLLQGRVAFF
TGTGCCAGCAGCTTCGCTCCCTTATTACAGGGGAGAGTAGCTTTCTTT
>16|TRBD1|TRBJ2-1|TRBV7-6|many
CASSSPVGTGTNEQFF
TGTGCCAGCAGCTCCCCGGTCGGGACAGGGACCAATGAGCAGTTCTTC
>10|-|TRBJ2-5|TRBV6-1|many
CASSYGTQYF
TGTGCCAGCAGTTATGGGACCCAGTACTTC
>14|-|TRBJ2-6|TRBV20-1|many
CSANSISGANVLTF
TGCAGTGCGAACAGCATCTCTGGGGCCAACGTCCTGACTTTC
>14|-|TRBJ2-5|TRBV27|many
CASSHLGGAGTQYF
TGTGCCAGCAGTCACCTCGGAGGGGCTGGGACCCAGTACTTC
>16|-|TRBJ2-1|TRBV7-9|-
CASSRSTGPALNEQFF
TGTGCCAGCAGCCGATCTACGGGACCAGCTCTTAATGAGCAGTTCTTC
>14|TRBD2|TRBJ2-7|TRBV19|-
CASSPGLADYEQYF
TGTGCCAGTAGTCCAGGACTAGCGGACTACGAGCAGTACTTC
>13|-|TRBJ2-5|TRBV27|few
CASSLSSAETQYF
TGTGCCAGCAGTTTATCTAGCGCCGAGACCCAGTACTTC
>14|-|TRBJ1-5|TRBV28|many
CASTTGLRGQPQHF
TGTGCCAGCACCACGGGCCTAAGGGGTCAGCCCCAGCATTTT
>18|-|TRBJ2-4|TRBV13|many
CASSTRRGDALAKNIQYF
TGTGCCAGCAGCACCCGCAGGGGAGACGCTCTAGCCAAAAACATTCAGTACTTC
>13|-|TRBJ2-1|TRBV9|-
CASSVPGMNEQFF
TGTGCCAGCAGCGTTCCAGGGATGAATGAGCAGTTCTTC
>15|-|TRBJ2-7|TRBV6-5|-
CASTQAWDGTYEPYF
TGTGCCAGCACCCAGGCGTGGGACGGGACCTACGAGCCGTACTTC
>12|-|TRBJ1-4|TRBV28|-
CASREQREKLFF
TGTGCCAGCAGGGAGCAGCGTGAAAAACTGTTTTTT
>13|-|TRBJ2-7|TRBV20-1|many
CSATSSDSYEQYF
TGCAGTGCCACCTCGTCAGACAGTTACGAGCAGTACTTC
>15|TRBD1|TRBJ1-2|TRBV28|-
CASSLIGGQVGGYTF
TGTGCCAGCAGTTTAATAGGTGGACAGGTTGGCGGCTACACCTTC
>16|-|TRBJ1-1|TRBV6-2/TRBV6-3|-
CACSRWGGATNTEAFF
TGTGCCTGCAGCAGGTGGGGGGGGGCGACGAACACTGAAGCTTTCTTT
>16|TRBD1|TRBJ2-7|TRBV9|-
CASSVDSGQRFYEQSF
TGTGCCAGCAGCGTAGATTCGGGACAGCGATTCTACGAGCAGTCCTTC
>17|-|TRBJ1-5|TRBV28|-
CASSFQGYEFSNQPQHF
TGTGCCAGCAGTTTCCAGGGATATGAATTTAGCAATCAGCCCCAGCATTTT
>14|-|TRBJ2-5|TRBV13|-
CASSLAFGQETQYF
TGTGCCAGCAGCTTGGCTTTCGGACAAGAGACCCAGTACTTC
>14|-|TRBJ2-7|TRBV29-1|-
CSVAQGRGSYEQYF
TGCAGCGTCGCACAGGGCAGAGGCTCCTACGAGCAGTACTTC
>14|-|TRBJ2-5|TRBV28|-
CASSNTGPKETQYF
TGTGCCAGCAGTAACACGGGACCTAAAGAGACCCAGTACTTC
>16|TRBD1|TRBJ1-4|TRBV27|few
CASSTHNRGGNEKLFF
TGTGCCAGCAGTACACATAACAGGGGAGGTAATGAAAAACTGTTTTTT
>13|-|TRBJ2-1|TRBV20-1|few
CSAEGTESNEQFF
TGCAGTGCCGAAGGGACTGAATCCAATGAGCAGTTCTTC
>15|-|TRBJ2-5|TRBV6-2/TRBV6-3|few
CASSGSKNDWKTQYF
TGTGCCAGCAGCGGGTCGAAAAATGATTGGAAGACCCAGTACTTC
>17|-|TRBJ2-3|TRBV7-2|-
CASSSELGGASTDTQYF
TGTGCCAGCAGCTCAGAACTCGGCGGAGCCAGCACAGATACGCAGTATTTT
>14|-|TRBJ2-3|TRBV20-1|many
CSARFRRNTDTQYF
TGCAGTGCTAGATTCCGGAGAAACACAGATACGCAGTATTTT
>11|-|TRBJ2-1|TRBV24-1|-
CATSVGYEQFF
TGTGCCACCAGCGTCGGGTATGAGCAGTTCTTC
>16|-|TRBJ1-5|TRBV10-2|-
CASSEDLGRGNQPQHF
TGCGCCAGCAGTGAGGACTTGGGACGGGGCAATCAGCCCCAGCATTTT
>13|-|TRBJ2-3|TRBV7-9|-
CASSLGITDTLYF
TGTGCCAGCAGCTTAGGAATCACAGATACGCTGTATTTT
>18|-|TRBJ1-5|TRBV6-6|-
CASRDDMKSGFGNQPQHF
TGTGCCAGCAGGGACGACATGAAATCAGGGTTTGGCAATCAGCCCCAGCATTTT
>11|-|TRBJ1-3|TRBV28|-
CASKRGNTIYF
TGTGCCAGCAAAAGGGGGAACACCATATATTTT
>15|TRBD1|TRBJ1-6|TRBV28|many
CATSHLRTGQSPLHF
TGTGCCACCTCCCACCTACGGACAGGGCAATCACCCCTCCACTTT
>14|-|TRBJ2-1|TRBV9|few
CASSVGGIYNEQFF
TGTGCCAGCAGCGTAGGGGGGATCTACAATGAGCAGTTCTTC
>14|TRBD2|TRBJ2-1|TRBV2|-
CASSDERESDEQFF
TGTGCCAGCAGTGACGAGCGGGAGTCGGATGAGCAGTTCTTC
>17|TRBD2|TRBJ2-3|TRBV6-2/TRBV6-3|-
CASSYPWTSGSVDTQYF
TGTGCCAGCAGTTACCCCTGGACTAGCGGGAGTGTCGATACGCAGTATTTT
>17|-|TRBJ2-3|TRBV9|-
CASSVARGPSSTDTQYF
TGTGCCAGCAGCGTAGCCCGGGGCCCTAGTAGCACAGATACGCAGTATTTT
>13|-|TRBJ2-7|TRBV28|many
CASSPPAGYEQYF
TGTGCCAGCAGCCCCCCTGCAGGGTACGAGCAGTACTTC
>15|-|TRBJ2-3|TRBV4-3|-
CASSQDGAWTDTQYF
TGCGCCAGCAGCCAGGACGGGGCTTGGACAGATACGCAGTATTTT
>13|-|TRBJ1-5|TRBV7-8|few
CASSLSLRQPQHF
TGTGCCAGCAGCCTGAGTCTTAGACAGCCCCAGCATTTT
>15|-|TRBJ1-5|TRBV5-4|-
CASSLDGKGPWPQHF
TGTGCCAGCAGCTTGGATGGCAAGGGCCCTTGGCCCCAGCATTTT
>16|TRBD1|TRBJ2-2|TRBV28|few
CASSPGQGEEAGELFF
TGTGCCAGCAGTCCGGGTCAGGGGGAAGAGGCCGGGGAGCTGTTTTTT